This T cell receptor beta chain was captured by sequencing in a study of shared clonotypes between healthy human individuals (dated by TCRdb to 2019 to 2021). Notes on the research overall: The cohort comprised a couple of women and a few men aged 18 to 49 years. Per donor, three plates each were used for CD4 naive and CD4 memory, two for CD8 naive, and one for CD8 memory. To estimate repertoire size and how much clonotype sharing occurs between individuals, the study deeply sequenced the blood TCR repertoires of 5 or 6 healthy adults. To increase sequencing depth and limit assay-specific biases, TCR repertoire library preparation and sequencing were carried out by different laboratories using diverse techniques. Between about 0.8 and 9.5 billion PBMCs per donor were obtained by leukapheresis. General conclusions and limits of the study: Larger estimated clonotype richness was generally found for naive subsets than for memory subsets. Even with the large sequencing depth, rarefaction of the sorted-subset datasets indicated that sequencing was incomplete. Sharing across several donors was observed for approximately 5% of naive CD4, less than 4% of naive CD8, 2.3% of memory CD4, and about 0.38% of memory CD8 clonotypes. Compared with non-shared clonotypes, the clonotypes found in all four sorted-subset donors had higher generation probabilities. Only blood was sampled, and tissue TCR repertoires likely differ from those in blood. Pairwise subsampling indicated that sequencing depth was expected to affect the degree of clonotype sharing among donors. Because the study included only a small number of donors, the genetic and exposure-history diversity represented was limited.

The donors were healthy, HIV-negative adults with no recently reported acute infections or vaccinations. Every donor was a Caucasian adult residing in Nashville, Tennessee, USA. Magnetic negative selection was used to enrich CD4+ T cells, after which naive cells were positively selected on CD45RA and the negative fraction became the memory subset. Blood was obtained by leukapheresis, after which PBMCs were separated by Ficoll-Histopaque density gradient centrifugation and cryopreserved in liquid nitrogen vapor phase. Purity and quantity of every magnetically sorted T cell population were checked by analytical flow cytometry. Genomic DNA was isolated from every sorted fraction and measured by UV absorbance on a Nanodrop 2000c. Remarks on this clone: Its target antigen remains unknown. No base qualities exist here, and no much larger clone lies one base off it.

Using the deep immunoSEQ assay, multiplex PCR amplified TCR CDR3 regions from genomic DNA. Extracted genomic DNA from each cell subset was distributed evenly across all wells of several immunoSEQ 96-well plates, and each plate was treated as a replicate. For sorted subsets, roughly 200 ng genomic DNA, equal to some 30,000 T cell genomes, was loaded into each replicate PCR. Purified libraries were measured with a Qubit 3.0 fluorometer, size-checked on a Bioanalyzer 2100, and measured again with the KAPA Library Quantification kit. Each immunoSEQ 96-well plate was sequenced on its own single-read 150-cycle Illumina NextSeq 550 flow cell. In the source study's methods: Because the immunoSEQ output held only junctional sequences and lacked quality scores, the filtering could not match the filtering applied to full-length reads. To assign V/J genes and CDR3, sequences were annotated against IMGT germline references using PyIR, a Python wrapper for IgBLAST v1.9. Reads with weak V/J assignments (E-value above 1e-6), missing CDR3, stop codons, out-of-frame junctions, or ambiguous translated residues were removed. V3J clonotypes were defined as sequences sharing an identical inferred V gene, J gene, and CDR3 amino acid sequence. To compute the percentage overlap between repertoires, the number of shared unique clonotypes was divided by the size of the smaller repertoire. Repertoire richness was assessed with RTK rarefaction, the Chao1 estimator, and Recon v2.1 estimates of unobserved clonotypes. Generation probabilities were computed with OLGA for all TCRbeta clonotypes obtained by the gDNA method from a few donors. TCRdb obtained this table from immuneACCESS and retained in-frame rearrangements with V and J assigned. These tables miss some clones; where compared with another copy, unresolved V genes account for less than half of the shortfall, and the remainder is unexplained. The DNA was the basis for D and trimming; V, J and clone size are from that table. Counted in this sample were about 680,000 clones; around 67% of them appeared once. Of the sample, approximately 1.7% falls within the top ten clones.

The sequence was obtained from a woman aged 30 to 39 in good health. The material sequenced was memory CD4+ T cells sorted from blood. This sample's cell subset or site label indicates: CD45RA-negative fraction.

The CDR3 has the sequence CASSVGSGGVYEQYF. Read as DNA, the sequence is TGTGCCAGCAGTGTGGGTAGCGGGGGAGTATACGAGCAGTACTTC. The chain joins TRBV25-1 to TRBJ2-7; 9 central bases correspond to TRBD2. The CDR3 sequence holds 15 residues, the cysteine and phenylalanine included. Left in the record is the CDR3 DNA by itself, 45 bases read in frame from the first base. Looking up the germline V gene yields CDR1 MGHDK and CDR2 SYGVNS. V and J are trimmed by 4 bases and 4 bases, and the gene matches miss 8 bases of the junction.